The sequence of this T cell receptor (beta chain) was determined in a study of graft-versus-host responses after intestinal transplantation. Study at large: For two to four years after anti-thymocyte globulin induction, all recipients took tacrolimus and steroids.

The CDR3 sequence is 12 residues long. Deletions cut 3 bases from V and 7 bases from J, with 9 bases between. Germline CDR1 is SGHTA and CDR2 is FQGTGA. Study-wide points: Recipient marrow contained GvH clones, some of which appeared first in ileum or blood. Peak GvH clone levels in circulation were associated with early post-transplant HvG declines.

This table comes from immunoSEQ multiplex PCR, and its TCRdb copy is limited to in-frame clones, with some not included. Of over 20,000 clones listed, about 45% are singletons. This clonotype originated in a human patient who received an intestinal transplant. Sequencing used alloreactive CD4+ T cells from a mixed lymphocyte reaction culture, obtained before intestinal transplant. Indicated subset: CFSE-low proliferating T cells sorted from approximately 6-day pre-transplant mixed lymphocyte reaction (GvH or HvG direction). The chain is built from TRBV7-3 and TRBJ1-1; D remains ambiguous. This CDR3 reads CASSLPRGEAFF. The CDR3 coding sequence is TGTGCCAGCAGCTTGCCACGGGGTGAAGCTTTCTTT.